This T cell receptor beta chain was recorded in a study of vaccination and CD4 T cells after COVID-19. Study in general: Four females and six males made up the convalescents, with two Hispanic. Post-COVID sampling occurred a median approximately 93 days after diagnosis (range 35 to 161).

Sequencing of DNA taken from cultured CD4+ T cells relied on the Oncomine TCR Beta short-read assay. TCRdb analysed the PCR reads with MiXCR anew, one entry per CDR3 protein. Among around 7,800 distinct CDR3 sequences listed, approximately 60% were seen once. Regarding treatment: roughly ten-day PBMC culture with coronavirus spike peptide pools or control peptides (ViraFEST assay). The unexposed donor provided CD4+ T cells, which were taken before the COVID-19 pandemic (2011-2018). In the case of this clonotype: The antigen remains undetermined.

General study results and limits: A median of roughly 87% of reactive clones, in convalescent patients, became evident only post-vaccination. Median SARS-CoV-2-reactive clonotype numbers went up from around 21 to 38, but not significantly.

This TCR derives from a human donor in good health. Sequencing used CD4+ T cells from blood, cultured in vitro.

CDR3 nucleotide sequence: TGTGCCAGCAGTTCCGGGACTAGCGTCCCCTACGAGCAGTACTTC. Encoded protein: CASSSGTSVPYEQYF. J is TRBJ2-7 and V is TRBV6-5; 10 bases are shared with TRBD2. V trimming: 4 bases; J trimming: 2 bases; junction bases outside the gene matches: 5. The CDR3 runs 15 residues. Germline-derived CDR1 and CDR2 are MNHEY and SVGAGI.